In its sample, the clone carrying this T cell receptor beta chain was seen a few times. These data belong to a study of identical twins. TCRdb independently ran MiXCR on the 5' RACE reads; one entry per CDR3 protein. The table records just over 450,000 distinct CDR3 sequences, 12% to 15% of them present only once. This CDR3 comprises 14 residues. V was trimmed by 3 bases and J by 2 bases, leaving 10 bases between them. Germline CDR1 is LNHNV and CDR2 is YYDKDF (reference sequence). The data were also submitted as part of a second study, on yellow fever vaccine responses in identical twins. That paper adds: On the reported evidence, twins' vaccine T cell responses seemed partly convergent and partly personalized.

Sequenced input: CD4+ T cells sorted from blood. This clonotype was sampled from a woman younger than 35 in good health. V usage is TRBV15 and J usage is TRBJ1-1, with D possibly matching TRBD1 (5 bases). The CDR3 spells CATSSQGTNTEAFF. The CDR3 DNA sequence: TGTGCCACCAGCAGTCAGGGTACCAACACTGAAGCTTTCTTT.